One and the same sample provided the 18 T cell receptor beta chains below, sequenced in a study of shared T cell receptors in the human thymus. This table comes from immunoSEQ multiplex PCR, and its TCRdb copy is limited to in-frame clones, with some not included. The sample holds approximately 760,000 clones, 80% to 90% seen once. The same sample was also used in a study of human thymus T cells.

Sequencing was carried out using thymocytes. These TCRs come from a girl under three years old with a congenital heart defect.

This clone was seen more than once but under ten times. This chain links TRBV28 with TRBJ1-5; 9 bases are shared with TRBD1. The germline gives CDR1 MDHEN, CDR2 SYDVKM. The length of the CDR3 is 22 residues. V lost 3 bases, J lost 0 bases, and 21 bases stayed unmatched. CDR3 nucleotides: TGTGCCAGCAGTTTTCGCTCCCAAAGGCCGGGACAGGGAGCATATAGCAATCAGCCCCAGCATTTT. Its protein product is CASSFRSQRPGQGAYSNQPQHF.

This chain uses TRBV5-4 with TRBJ1-3; 7 positions match TRBD1. V dropped 4 bases and J dropped 0; count of bases not matched to a gene: 10. Germline V gives CDR1 SGHNT, CDR2 YYREEE (reference sequence). The CDR3 is 17 residues long. The CDR3 is CASSDSGTVSSGNTIYF. CDR3 DNA: TGTGCCAGCAGCGACTCCGGGACAGTAAGCTCTGGAAACACCATATATTTT.

Concerning this clone itself: The junction shows a germline mismatch at one end, possibly a read error. Other DNA sequences in this specimen translate into the identical CDR3. This sequence joins TRBV5-1 and TRBJ1-6; tentative D call: TRBD1 (5 bases). CDR3 length equals 17 residues. The germline V gene encodes CDR1 SGHRS and CDR2 YFSETQ. CDR3 sequence: CASSSRGGGSYNSPLHF. CDR3 DNA sequence: TGCGCCAGCAGTTCACGCGGGGGAGGGTCCTATAATTCCCCCCTCCACTTT.

The chain's CDR3 is CASSVRGGSGNTIYF. DNA for the CDR3: TGCGCCAGCAGCGTGAGGGGAGGCTCTGGAAACACCATATATTTT. This chain links TRBV5-1 with TRBJ1-3; D possibly corresponds to TRBD1 (5 bases). V lost 4 bases, J lost 0 bases, and 11 bases lay in between. Germline V gene lookup returns CDR1 SGHRS and CDR2 YFSETQ. This CDR3 comprises 15 residues.

This chain joins TRBV5-4 and TRBJ2-7; 7 nucleotides line up with TRBD1. The length of the CDR3 is 17 residues. Trimming at V came to 0 bases and at J to 2 bases, leaving 11 bases not matched to a gene. Germline lookup yields CDR1 SGHNT and CDR2 YYREEE (reference sequence). The CDR3 bases are TGTGCCAGCAGCTTGGGACTCCCGGGACAGCCCACCTACGAGCAGTACTTC. Its protein is CASSLGLPGQPTYEQYF.

This clone was seen only once. This chain links TRBV5-4 with TRBJ1-6, with 11 nucleotides matching TRBD1. V shed 4 bases and J 9 bases; nucleotides not matched to a gene: 9. CDR3 length equals 16 residues. Germline lookup yields CDR1 SGHNT and CDR2 YYREEE (reference sequence). CDR3: CASSGGQGENGSPLHF. DNA of the CDR3: TGTGCCAGCAGCGGGGGACAGGGGGAGAACGGTTCACCCCTCCACTTT.

The rearrangement uses TRBV6-6 and TRBJ2-7; TRBD1 matches at 10 bases. V shed 5 bases and J 5 bases; nucleotides not matched to a gene: 12. Germline V gene lookup returns CDR1 MNHNY and CDR2 SVGAGI (reference sequence). The CDR3 runs to 16 residues. CDR3 bases: TGTGCCAGCAGTCCCCTCCGGGACAGGGGTCTAAACGAGCAGTACTTC. Its translation is CASSPLRDRGLNEQYF.

In this sample, this clone turned up once. The V gene is TRBV27, the J gene TRBJ1-4, with D perhaps matching TRBD1 (6 bases). The CDR3 totals 15 residues. Trimming cost V 6 bases and J 3 bases, with 14 bases left between them. CDR1 and CDR2 from the germline V gene are MNHEY and SMNVEV (reference sequence). CDR3 in amino acids: CASRQGRWPNEKLFF. Here the CDR3 DNA reads TGTGCCAGCAGACAGGGTCGTTGGCCTAATGAAAAACTGTTTTTT. The whole variable domain, filled in from reference TRBV27 and TRBJ1-4, reads EAQVTQNPRYLITVTGKKLTVTCSQNMNHEYMSWYRQDPGLGLRQIYYSMNVEVTDKGDVPEGYKVSRKEKRNFPLILESPSPNQTSLYFCASRQGRWPNEKLFFGSGTQLSVL.

This chain links TRBV28 with TRBJ1-5; TRBD1 agrees at 9 bases. The germline V gene encodes CDR1 MDHEN and CDR2 SYDVKM. The V and J ends lost 6 bases and 3 bases, in that order; junction bases with no gene match: 9. CDR3 size: 16 residues. The CDR3 loop reads CASSSRGQGFNQPQHF. CDR3 nucleotide sequence: TGTGCCAGCAGCTCCAGGGGACAGGGTTTCAATCAGCCCCAGCATTTT.

This clone showed up just once. Other DNA sequences in this sample translate to the same CDR3. V usage is TRBV15 and J usage is TRBJ2-5; D might be TRBD1 (6 bases). The CDR3 loop spans 13 amino acids. CDR1 and CDR2 from the germline V gene are LNHNV and YYDKDF (reference sequence). V was clipped by 0 bases and J by 5 bases, with 7 bases between them. The CDR3 DNA reads TGTGCCACCAGCAGAGAAAGGGGGGAGACCCAGTACTTC. Its translation: CATSRERGETQYF.

The chain links TRBV28 to TRBJ1-5, with 7 bases fitting TRBD1. CDR3 length: 15 amino acids. Germline V lookup: CDR1 MDHEN, CDR2 SYDVKM. The V gene end was trimmed by 2 bases and the J gene end by 3 bases; junction bases not matched to a gene: 4. CDR3 sequence (DNA): TGTGCCAGCAGTTTAAAGGGGGCTAACAATCAGCCCCAGCATTTT. Translating gives CASSLKGANNQPQHF. The full variable domain, with the rest looked up from reference TRBV28 and TRBJ1-5, is DVKVTQSSRYLVKRTGEKVFLECVQDMDHENMFWYRQDPGLGLRLIYFSYDVKMKEKGDIPEGYSVSREKKERFSLILESASTNQTSMYLCASSLKGANNQPQHFGDGTRLSIL.

This chain uses TRBV5-6 with TRBJ1-2, with a tentative D call TRBD1 (5 bases). CDR1 and CDR2 from the germline V gene are SGHDT and YYEEEE. V dropped 4 bases and J dropped 4 bases, with 11 bases sitting between them. The CDR3 totals 13 residues. CDR3 sequence (DNA): TGTGCCAGCAGCCTCAGGGATTCCTATGGCTACACCTTC. It translates to CASSLRDSYGYTF.

The V gene is TRBV15, the J gene TRBJ1-5; TRBD1 matches 9 bases. The CDR3 runs to 20 residues. J lost 0 bases, V lost 0 bases, and 12 bases had no gene match. The germline V gene has CDR1 LNHNV and CDR2 YYDKDF (reference sequence). DNA of the CDR3: TGTGCCACCAGCAGAGATACGACCGGGACAGGGCTCTATAGCAATCAGCCCCAGCATTTT. It translates to CATSRDTTGTGLYSNQPQHF.

This clone has a handful of counts. The rearrangement uses TRBV5-1 and TRBJ1-3; 8 bases fit TRBD1. V lost 3 bases and J lost 8; bases outside the gene matches: 10. The CDR3 contains 15 residues. Germline-derived CDR1 and CDR2 are SGHRS and YFSETQ. Here the CDR3 DNA reads TGCGCCAGCAGCTCGACAGGGGAGGGTTGGGACACCATATATTTT. Its protein is CASSSTGEGWDTIYF.

The chain links TRBV5-6 to TRBJ1-2; D is undetermined. The CDR3 covers 15 residues. Germline lookup yields CDR1 SGHDT and CDR2 YYEEEE. V lost 3 bases, J lost 8 bases, and 20 bases lay in between. In DNA form, the CDR3 reads TGTGCCAGCAGCTCGATTCCGGCCCGATCGGAGGGCTACACCTTC. Translation gives CASSSIPARSEGYTF.

The rearrangement uses TRBV6-5 and TRBJ1-1; D is unclear. Trimming shortened V by 6 bases and J by 4 bases, and 9 bases separated the two germline ends. The CDR3 has 12 residues. CDR1 MNHEY and CDR2 SVGAGI come from the germline V gene. The CDR3 protein is CASRREGTEAFF. In nucleotides, the CDR3 is TGTGCCAGCAGGAGAGAGGGCACTGAAGCTTTCTTT.

The CDR3 DNA reads TGTGCCAGCAGCTCGACCGGACGTAACCTTAGCGGCCGCACAGATACGCAGTATTTT. This sequence encodes CASSSTGRNLSGRTDTQYF. The chain joins TRBV7-4 to TRBJ2-3; D might be TRBD2 (6 bases). In germline, CDR1 is SGHVT, CDR2 SQSDAQ. CDR3 length: 19 amino acids. V lost 4 bases, J lost 1 base, and 24 bases lay in between. Looking up the rest from reference TRBV7-4 and TRBJ2-3 gives the full variable domain: GAGVSQSPRYKVAKRGRDVALRCDSISGHVTLYWYRQTLGQGSEVLTYSQSDAQRDKSGRPSGRFSAERPERSVSTLKIQRTEQGDSAVYLCASSSTGRNLSGRTDTQYFGPGTRLTVL.

A few counts support this clone. V gene TRBV19 combines with J gene TRBJ2-7; TRBD1 aligns across 9 bases. The trim removed 11 bases at V and 1 base at J, leaving 6 bases unmatched. This CDR3 has 13 residues. CDR1 LNHDA and CDR2 SQIVND come from the germline V gene (reference sequence). CDR3 DNA sequence: TGTGCCCCCGGGGACAGGGTTTCCTACGAGCAGTACTTC. Protein sequence: CAPGDRVSYEQYF. Filled out from reference TRBV19 and TRBJ2-7, the complete variable domain reads DGGITQSPKYLFRKEGQNVTLSCEQNLNHDAMYWYRQDPGQGLRLIYYSQIVNDFQKGDIAEGYSVSREKKESFPLTVTSAQKNPTAFYLCAPGDRVSYEQYFGPGTRLTVT.